This TCR beta chain was sequenced for a study of blood T cell repertoires in COVID-19. Study context: In each case, the material was cDNA or gDNA derived from T cells, B-cell-depleted T cells, or PBMCs.

Participant age was roughly 18 to 89 years, and participants resided in approximately 24 US areas. The study recruited exposed participants who had met a COVID-19 case within 2 weeks before entry. Data came from immunoSEQ multiplex PCR; TCRdb stores just in-frame clones and leaves some out. The table lists 350,000 to 450,000 clones, about 88% of them singletons, with approximately 1.3% in the top ten. Trimming removed 3 bases from V and 6 bases from J; junction bases left unmatched: 10. The CDR3 covers 16 residues. Germline loops: CDR1 SSHAT, CDR2 FNYEAQ (reference sequence). The sequencing input was PBMCs or T cells enriched from blood (not recorded which). The chain employs TRBV7-7 and TRBJ2-1, with TRBD2 identical over 8 bases. This clonotype was sampled from a woman aged 18-35 years who had been exposed to COVID-19. This chain's CDR3 is CASSLGLGLVSNEQFF. Written as DNA, the CDR3 is TGTGCCAGCAGCTTGGGCCTGGGACTAGTATCCAATGAGCAGTTCTTC.